A selection of T cell receptor beta chains follows, all from one sample in a study of blood T cell repertoires in COVID-19. Generated by immunoSEQ multiplex PCR, the TCRdb table keeps only in-frame clones and is missing some. The table lists about 60,000 clones, 70% to 90% of them singletons. Sequencing was done on a sample of PBMCs or T cells enriched from blood (not recorded which). These receptors all stem from a woman in her 40s with acute COVID-19. The CDR3 runs from the conserved cysteine through the conserved F or W. Fields, in order: D gene, J gene, V gene, clone size, CDR3 protein, CDR3 DNA. D genes are given only for firm matches. Expanded clones get a size class; other rows say once, few or many, or leave the size out.

D gene: .
J gene: TRBJ1-2
V gene: TRBV19
clone size: .
CDR3 protein: CASSPMEIFYGYTF
CDR3 DNA: TGTGCCAGTAGTCCTATGGAGATCTTTTATGGCTACACCTTC

D gene: .
J gene: TRBJ2-2
V gene: TRBV10-3
clone size: .
CDR3 protein: CAISSLSVPLSGELFF
CDR3 DNA: TGTGCCATCAGTTCGCTGTCGGTACCGCTTTCCGGGGAGCTGTTTTTT

D gene: TRBD1
J gene: TRBJ1-2
V gene: TRBV7-9
clone size: .
CDR3 protein: CASSRDRGTSNYGYTF
CDR3 DNA: TGTGCCAGCAGCCGGGACAGGGGCACGTCTAACTATGGCTACACCTTC

D gene: TRBD1
J gene: TRBJ1-5
V gene: TRBV19
clone size: .
CDR3 protein: CASSHNLDRGEHF
CDR3 DNA: TGTGCCAGTAGTCATAACCTGGACAGGGGCGAACATTTT

D gene: TRBD2
J gene: TRBJ2-7
V gene: TRBV2
clone size: many
CDR3 protein: CASSDPASGFYEQYF
CDR3 DNA: TGTGCCAGCAGTGATCCTGCTAGCGGGTTCTACGAGCAGTACTTC

D gene: TRBD2
J gene: TRBJ2-3
V gene: TRBV3-1/TRBV3-2
clone size: .
CDR3 protein: CASSQLASGSATQYF
CDR3 DNA: TGTGCCAGCAGCCAATTAGCTAGCGGATCCGCTACGCAGTATTTT

D gene: TRBD1
J gene: TRBJ1-5
V gene: TRBV29-1
clone size: .
CDR3 protein: CSVRQGSSSNQPQHF
CDR3 DNA: TGCAGCGTCAGACAGGGCTCGTCCTCGAATCAGCCCCAGCATTTT

D gene: .
J gene: TRBJ2-1
V gene: TRBV2
clone size: .
CDR3 protein: CASSRDSSYNEQFF
CDR3 DNA: TGTGCCAGCAGTCGAGACAGCTCCTACAATGAGCAGTTCTTC

D gene: .
J gene: TRBJ1-2
V gene: TRBV28
clone size: .
CDR3 protein: CASRSWGYTF
CDR3 DNA: TGTGCCAGTAGAAGTTGGGGCTACACCTTC

D gene: .
J gene: TRBJ1-5
V gene: TRBV2
clone size: .
CDR3 protein: CASSEGGQTNQPQHF
CDR3 DNA: TGTGCCAGCAGTGAAGGAGGACAGACCAATCAGCCCCAGCATTTT

D gene: .
J gene: TRBJ1-3
V gene: TRBV19
clone size: few
CDR3 protein: CASSILSSSGNTIYF
CDR3 DNA: TGTGCCAGTAGTATACTGTCCTCGTCTGGAAACACCATATATTTT

D gene: TRBD2
J gene: TRBJ2-5
V gene: TRBV29-1
clone size: few
CDR3 protein: CSVAGLAGHQETQYF
CDR3 DNA: TGCAGCGTTGCGGGACTAGCGGGTCACCAAGAGACCCAGTACTTC

D gene: TRBD1
J gene: TRBJ2-3
V gene: TRBV5-1
clone size: .
CDR3 protein: CASSSPGGTDTQYF
CDR3 DNA: TGCGCCAGCAGCTCACCAGGGGGAACAGATACGCAGTATTTT

D gene: TRBD2
J gene: TRBJ2-4
V gene: TRBV28
clone size: .
CDR3 protein: CASTEVGGRGNIQYF
CDR3 DNA: TGTGCCAGCACCGAAGTCGGGGGGAGGGGAAACATTCAGTACTTC

D gene: .
J gene: TRBJ1-5
V gene: TRBV5-5
clone size: .
CDR3 protein: CASSFDRGNQPQHF
CDR3 DNA: TGTGCCAGCAGCTTCGATCGGGGCAATCAGCCCCAGCATTTT

D gene: .
J gene: TRBJ2-7
V gene: TRBV7-8
clone size: .
CDR3 protein: CASSLAGSSYEQYF
CDR3 DNA: TGTGCCAGCAGCTTAGCCGGGTCGTCCTACGAGCAGTACTTC

D gene: TRBD2
J gene: TRBJ2-1
V gene: TRBV6-4
clone size: .
CDR3 protein: CASSDSAGEDNEQFF
CDR3 DNA: TGTGCCAGCAGTGACTCGGCGGGAGAGGACAATGAGCAGTTCTTC

D gene: .
J gene: TRBJ2-7
V gene: TRBV7-9
clone size: .
CDR3 protein: CASSFSSYEQYF
CDR3 DNA: TGTGCCAGCAGCTTTAGCTCCTACGAGCAGTACTTC

D gene: TRBD1
J gene: TRBJ1-4
V gene: TRBV28
clone size: few
CDR3 protein: CASTPRTGDEKLFF
CDR3 DNA: TGTGCCAGCACGCCCCGGACAGGGGATGAAAAACTGTTTTTT

D gene: TRBD1
J gene: TRBJ1-4
V gene: TRBV5-6
clone size: few
CDR3 protein: CASSLKQGYEKLFF
CDR3 DNA: TGTGCCAGCAGCTTGAAACAGGGGTATGAAAAACTGTTTTTT

D gene: .
J gene: TRBJ1-3
V gene: TRBV12-3/TRBV12-4
clone size: .
CDR3 protein: CASSLLSGNTIYF
CDR3 DNA: TGTGCCAGCAGTTTACTCTCTGGAAACACCATATATTTT

D gene: TRBD1
J gene: TRBJ1-4
V gene: TRBV7-8
clone size: .
CDR3 protein: CASSPQGARNEKLFF
CDR3 DNA: TGTGCCAGCAGCCCCCAGGGGGCCCGTAATGAAAAACTGTTTTTT

D gene: .
J gene: TRBJ1-3
V gene: TRBV28
clone size: .
CDR3 protein: CASKRSGNTIYF
CDR3 DNA: TGTGCCAGCAAGAGATCTGGAAACACCATATATTTT

D gene: .
J gene: TRBJ1-2
V gene: TRBV28
clone size: .
CDR3 protein: CASSLLGRRNYGYTF
CDR3 DNA: TGTGCCAGCAGTTTATTGGGCCGTCGAAACTATGGCTACACCTTC

D gene: .
J gene: TRBJ2-1
V gene: TRBV28
clone size: .
CDR3 protein: CASRLHEYSYNEQFF
CDR3 DNA: TGTGCCAGCAGACTTCATGAATACTCCTACAATGAGCAGTTCTTC

D gene: TRBD1
J gene: TRBJ2-7
V gene: TRBV19
clone size: .
CDR3 protein: CASSIVGDRGTYEQYF
CDR3 DNA: TGTGCCAGTAGTATAGTAGGGGACAGGGGGACCTACGAGCAGTACTTC

D gene: .
J gene: TRBJ1-5
V gene: TRBV2
clone size: .
CDR3 protein: CASSQDSSNQPQHF
CDR3 DNA: TGTGCCAGCAGCCAGGACAGTAGCAATCAGCCCCAGCATTTT

D gene: .
J gene: TRBJ2-3
V gene: TRBV6-4
clone size: .
CDR3 protein: CASSGEATSTDTQYF
CDR3 DNA: TGTGCCAGCAGTGGGGAGGCCACTAGCACAGATACGCAGTATTTT

D gene: TRBD1
J gene: TRBJ1-2
V gene: TRBV27
clone size: few
CDR3 protein: CASSSFFQGGHYGYTF
CDR3 DNA: TGTGCCAGCAGTTCGTTTTTCCAGGGGGGTCACTATGGCTACACCTTC

D gene: .
J gene: TRBJ2-5
V gene: TRBV24-1
clone size: .
CDR3 protein: CATSDYWSKTQYF
CDR3 DNA: TGTGCCACCAGTGATTACTGGTCTAAGACCCAGTACTTC

D gene: .
J gene: TRBJ1-1
V gene: TRBV3-1/TRBV3-2
clone size: .
CDR3 protein: CASSDRPNTEAFF
CDR3 DNA: TGTGCCAGCAGTGACAGGCCGAACACTGAAGCTTTCTTT

D gene: TRBD1
J gene: TRBJ2-2
V gene: TRBV19
clone size: few
CDR3 protein: CASATGSGTGWNTGELFF
CDR3 DNA: TGTGCCAGTGCTACCGGATCTGGGACAGGGTGGAATACCGGGGAGCTGTTTTTT

D gene: TRBD1
J gene: TRBJ2-3
V gene: TRBV7-8
clone size: .
CDR3 protein: CASRKGQAQITDTQYF
CDR3 DNA: TGTGCCAGCAGGAAGGGACAGGCCCAAATCACAGATACGCAGTATTTT

D gene: TRBD1
J gene: TRBJ2-3
V gene: TRBV5-6
clone size: once
CDR3 protein: CASRKTGWGDTQYF
CDR3 DNA: TGTGCCAGCAGAAAGACAGGGTGGGGAGATACGCAGTATTTT

D gene: TRBD2
J gene: TRBJ2-1
V gene: TRBV29-1
clone size: .
CDR3 protein: CSVGEGTSGIFGEQFF
CDR3 DNA: TGCAGCGTTGGAGAGGGGACTAGCGGGATTTTTGGGGAGCAGTTCTTC

D gene: TRBD2
J gene: TRBJ2-1
V gene: TRBV9
clone size: .
CDR3 protein: CASSVATVVAGDNEQFF
CDR3 DNA: TGTGCCAGCAGCGTAGCTACGGTAGTAGCGGGGGACAATGAGCAGTTCTTC

D gene: TRBD1
J gene: TRBJ1-1
V gene: TRBV4-2
clone size: .
CDR3 protein: CASSQEKGAGRTEAFF
CDR3 DNA: TGTGCCAGCAGCCAAGAGAAGGGGGCAGGGAGGACTGAAGCTTTCTTT

D gene: .
J gene: TRBJ2-1
V gene: TRBV28
clone size: medium-sized
CDR3 protein: CASGLTEGGNEQFF
CDR3 DNA: TGTGCCAGCGGTCTTACTGAGGGAGGCAATGAGCAGTTCTTC

D gene: .
J gene: TRBJ2-1
V gene: TRBV28
clone size: once
CDR3 protein: CASSFPGIPYNEQFF
CDR3 DNA: TGTGCCAGCTCCTTCCCAGGGATCCCCTACAATGAGCAGTTCTTC

D gene: TRBD1
J gene: TRBJ2-1
V gene: TRBV10-2
clone size: .
CDR3 protein: CASRGWGRGQGSNNNEQFF
CDR3 DNA: TGCGCCAGCAGGGGGTGGGGCAGGGGGCAAGGGTCAAACAACAATGAGCAGTTCTTC